One TCR beta chain is described in this entry. Germline assignment: CDR1 SGHVS and CDR2 FNYEAQ. V was pared by 2 bases and J by 3 bases, with 16 bases between. The CDR3 extends over 17 amino acids. These data come from a study of cytomegalovirus exposure and HLA in healthy donors. The PCR made use of 60 Vbeta and 13 Jbeta primers. Repertoires were generated with immunoSEQ multiplex PCR, while TCRdb's copy carries only in-frame clones and drops some. The sample holds under 200,000 clones, roughly 74% seen once. The rearrangement uses TRBV7-6 and TRBJ2-2, with D tentatively TRBD2 (5 bases). The receptor was derived from a male donor in good health and CMV-seronegative. Sequenced: PBMCs. The CDR3 coding sequence is TGTGCCAGCAGCTTACTAACGTCAGCGGAGTACACCGGGGAGCTGTTTTTT. It specifies CASSLLTSAEYTGELFF.